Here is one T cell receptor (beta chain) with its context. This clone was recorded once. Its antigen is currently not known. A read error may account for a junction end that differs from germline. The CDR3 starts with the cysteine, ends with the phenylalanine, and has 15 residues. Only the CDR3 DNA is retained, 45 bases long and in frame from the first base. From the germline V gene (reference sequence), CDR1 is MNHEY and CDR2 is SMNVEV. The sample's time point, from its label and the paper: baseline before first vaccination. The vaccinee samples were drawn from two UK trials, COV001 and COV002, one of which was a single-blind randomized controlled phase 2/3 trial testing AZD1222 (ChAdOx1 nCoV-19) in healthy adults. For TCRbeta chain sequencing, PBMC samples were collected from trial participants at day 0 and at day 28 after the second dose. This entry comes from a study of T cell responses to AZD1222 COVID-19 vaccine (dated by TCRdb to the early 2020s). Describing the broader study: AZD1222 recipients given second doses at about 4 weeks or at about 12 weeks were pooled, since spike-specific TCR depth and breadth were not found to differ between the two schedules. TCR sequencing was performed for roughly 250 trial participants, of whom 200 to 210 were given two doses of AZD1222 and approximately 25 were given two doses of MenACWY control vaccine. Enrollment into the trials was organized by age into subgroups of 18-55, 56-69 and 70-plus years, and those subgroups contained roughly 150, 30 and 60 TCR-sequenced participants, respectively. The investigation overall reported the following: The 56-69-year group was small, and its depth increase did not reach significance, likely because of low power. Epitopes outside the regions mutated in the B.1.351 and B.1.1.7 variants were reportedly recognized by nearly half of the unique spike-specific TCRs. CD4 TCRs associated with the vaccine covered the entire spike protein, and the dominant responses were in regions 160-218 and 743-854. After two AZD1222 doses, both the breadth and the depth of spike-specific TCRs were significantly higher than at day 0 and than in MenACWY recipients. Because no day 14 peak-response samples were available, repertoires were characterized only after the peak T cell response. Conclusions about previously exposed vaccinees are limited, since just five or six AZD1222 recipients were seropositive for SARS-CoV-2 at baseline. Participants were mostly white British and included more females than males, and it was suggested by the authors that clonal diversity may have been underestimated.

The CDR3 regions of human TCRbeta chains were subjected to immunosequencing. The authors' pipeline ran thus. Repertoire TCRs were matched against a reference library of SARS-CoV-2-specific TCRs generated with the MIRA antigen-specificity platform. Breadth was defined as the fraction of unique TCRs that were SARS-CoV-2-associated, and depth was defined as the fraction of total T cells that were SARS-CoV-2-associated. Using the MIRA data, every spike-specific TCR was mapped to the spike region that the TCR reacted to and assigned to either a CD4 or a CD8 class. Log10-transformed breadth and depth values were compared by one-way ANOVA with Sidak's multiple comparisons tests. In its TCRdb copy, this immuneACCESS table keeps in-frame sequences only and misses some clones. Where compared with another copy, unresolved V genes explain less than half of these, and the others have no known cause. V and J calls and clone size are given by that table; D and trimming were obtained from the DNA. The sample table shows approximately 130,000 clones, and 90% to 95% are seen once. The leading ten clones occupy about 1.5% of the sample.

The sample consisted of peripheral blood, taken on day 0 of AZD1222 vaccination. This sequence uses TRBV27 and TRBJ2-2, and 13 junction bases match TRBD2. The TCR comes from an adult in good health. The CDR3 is CASSGLAGEHRGAVF. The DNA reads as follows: TGTGCCAGCAGTGGACTAGCGGGAGAACACCGGGGAGCTGTTTTT.